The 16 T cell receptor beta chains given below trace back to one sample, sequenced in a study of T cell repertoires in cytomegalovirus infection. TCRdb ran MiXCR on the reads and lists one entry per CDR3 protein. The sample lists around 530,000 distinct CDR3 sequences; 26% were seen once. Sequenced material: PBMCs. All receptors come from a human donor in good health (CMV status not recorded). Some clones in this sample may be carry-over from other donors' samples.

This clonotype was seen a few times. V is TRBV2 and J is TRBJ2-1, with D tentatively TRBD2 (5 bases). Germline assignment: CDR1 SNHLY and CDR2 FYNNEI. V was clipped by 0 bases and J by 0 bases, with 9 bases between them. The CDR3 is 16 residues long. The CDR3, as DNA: TGTGCCAGCAGTGAAGCGAGCGGTGGCTCCTACAATGAGCAGTTCTTC. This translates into CASSEASGGSYNEQFF.

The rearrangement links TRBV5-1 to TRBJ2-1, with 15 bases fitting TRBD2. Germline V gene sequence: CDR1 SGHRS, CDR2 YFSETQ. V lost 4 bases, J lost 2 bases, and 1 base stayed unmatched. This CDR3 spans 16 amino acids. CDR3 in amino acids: CASSGLAGGTYNEQFF. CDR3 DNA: TGCGCCAGCAGCGGACTAGCGGGGGGGACCTACAATGAGCAGTTCTTC.

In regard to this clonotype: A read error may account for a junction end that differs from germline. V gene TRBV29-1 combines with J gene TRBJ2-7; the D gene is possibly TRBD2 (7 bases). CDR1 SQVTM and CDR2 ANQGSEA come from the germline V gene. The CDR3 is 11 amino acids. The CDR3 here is CSEGGLYGQYF. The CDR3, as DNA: TGCAGCGAGGGGGGGCTCTACGGGCAGTACTTC.

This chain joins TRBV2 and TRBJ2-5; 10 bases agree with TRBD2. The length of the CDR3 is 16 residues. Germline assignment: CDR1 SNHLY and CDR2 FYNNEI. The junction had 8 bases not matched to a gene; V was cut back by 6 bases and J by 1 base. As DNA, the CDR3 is TGTGCCAGCAGGATACGACTAGCGGGCGCCCAAGAGACCCAGTACTTC. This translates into CASRIRLAGAQETQYF.

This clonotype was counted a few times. The CDR3 DNA follows: TGTGCCAGCAGAACCTGGGTACAGGGGACAGATACGCAGTATTTT. It is translated as CASRTWVQGTDTQYF. The rearrangement links TRBV28 to TRBJ2-3; 7 nucleotides match TRBD1. The CDR3 is 15 residues long. Germline V gene sequence: CDR1 MDHEN, CDR2 SYDVKM. V dropped 6 bases and J dropped 3; count of bases not matched to a gene: 9.

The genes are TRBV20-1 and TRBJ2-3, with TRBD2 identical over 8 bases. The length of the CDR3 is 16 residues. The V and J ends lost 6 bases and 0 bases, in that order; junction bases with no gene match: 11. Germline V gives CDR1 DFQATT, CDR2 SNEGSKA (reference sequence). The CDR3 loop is CSAPAREGRSTDTQYF. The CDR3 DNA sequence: TGCAGTGCCCCCGCCCGGGAGGGCCGGAGCACAGATACGCAGTATTTT.

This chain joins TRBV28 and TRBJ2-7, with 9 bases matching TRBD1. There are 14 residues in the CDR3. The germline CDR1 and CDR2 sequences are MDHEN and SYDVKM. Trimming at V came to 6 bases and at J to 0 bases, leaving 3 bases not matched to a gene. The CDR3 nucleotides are TGTGCCAGCAGACGGACAGGGGTCTCCTACGAGCAGTACTTC. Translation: CASRRTGVSYEQYF. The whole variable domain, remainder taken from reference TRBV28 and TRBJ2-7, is DVKVTQSSRYLVKRTGEKVFLECVQDMDHENMFWYRQDPGLGLRLIYFSYDVKMKEKGDIPEGYSVSREKKERFSLILESASTNQTSMYLCASRRTGVSYEQYFGPGTRLTVT.

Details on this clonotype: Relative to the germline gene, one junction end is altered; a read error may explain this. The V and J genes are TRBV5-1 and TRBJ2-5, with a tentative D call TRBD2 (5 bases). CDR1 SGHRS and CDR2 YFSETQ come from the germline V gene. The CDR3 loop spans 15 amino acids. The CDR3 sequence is CASNLDTGGQETQYF. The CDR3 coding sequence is TGCGCCAGCAACTTGGATACCGGAGGCCAAGAGACCCAGTACTTC.

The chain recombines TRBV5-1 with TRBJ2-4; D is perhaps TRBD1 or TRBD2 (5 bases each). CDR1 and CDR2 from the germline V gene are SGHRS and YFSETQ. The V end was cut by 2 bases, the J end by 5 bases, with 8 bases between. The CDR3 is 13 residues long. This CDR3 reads CASSLGTQNIQYF. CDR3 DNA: TGCGCCAGCAGCTTAGGGACCCAAAACATTCAGTACTTC.

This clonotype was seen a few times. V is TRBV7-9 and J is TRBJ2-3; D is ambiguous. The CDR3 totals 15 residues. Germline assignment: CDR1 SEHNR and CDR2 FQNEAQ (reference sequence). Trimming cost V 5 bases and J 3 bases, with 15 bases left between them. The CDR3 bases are TGTGCCAGCAGCCCCAATCGCAGGACGACAGATACGCAGTATTTT. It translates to CASSPNRRTTDTQYF.

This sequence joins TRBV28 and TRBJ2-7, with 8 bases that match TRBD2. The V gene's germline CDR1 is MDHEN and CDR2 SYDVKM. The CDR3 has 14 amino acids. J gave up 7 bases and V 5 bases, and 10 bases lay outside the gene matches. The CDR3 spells CASSPLAGYEEQYF. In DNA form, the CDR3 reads TGTGCCAGCAGTCCGTTAGCGGGATATGAGGAGCAGTACTTC.

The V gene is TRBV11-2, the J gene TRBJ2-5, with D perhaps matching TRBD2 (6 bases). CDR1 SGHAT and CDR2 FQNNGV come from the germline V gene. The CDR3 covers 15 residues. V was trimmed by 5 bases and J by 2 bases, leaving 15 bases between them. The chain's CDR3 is CASSRGSGLQETQYF. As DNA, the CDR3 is TGTGCCAGCAGCCGGGGGAGCGGACTACAAGAGACCCAGTACTTC.

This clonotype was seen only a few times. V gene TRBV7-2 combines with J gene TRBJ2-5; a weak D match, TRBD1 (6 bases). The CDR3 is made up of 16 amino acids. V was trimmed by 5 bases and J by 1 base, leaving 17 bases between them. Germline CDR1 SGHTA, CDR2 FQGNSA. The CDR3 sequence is CASSRGQLSIQETQYF. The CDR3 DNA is TGTGCCAGCAGCCGAGGACAGCTCTCGATCCAAGAGACCCAGTACTTC.

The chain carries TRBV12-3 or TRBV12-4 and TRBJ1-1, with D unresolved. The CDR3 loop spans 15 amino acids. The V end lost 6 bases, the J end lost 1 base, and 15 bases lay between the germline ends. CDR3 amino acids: CASSLKRVPNTEAFF. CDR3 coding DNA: TGTGCCAGCAGCCTTAAAAGGGTCCCGAACACTGAAGCTTTCTTT.

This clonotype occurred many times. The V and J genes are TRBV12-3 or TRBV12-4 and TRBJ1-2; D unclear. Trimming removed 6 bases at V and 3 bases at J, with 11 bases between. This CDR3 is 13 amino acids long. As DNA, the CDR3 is TGTGCCAGCAGGTATTCATCGGACTATGGCTACACCTTC. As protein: CASRYSSDYGYTF.

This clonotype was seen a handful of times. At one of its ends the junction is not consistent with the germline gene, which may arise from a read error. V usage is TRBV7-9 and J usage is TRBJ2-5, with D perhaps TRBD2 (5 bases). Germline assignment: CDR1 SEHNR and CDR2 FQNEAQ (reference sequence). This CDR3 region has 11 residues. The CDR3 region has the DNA TGTGCCAGTATGAGAGGGCCCCCTTGGCACTTC. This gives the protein CASMRGPPWHF.